The 21 T cell receptor beta chains listed next were all sequenced from one sample in a study of T cell repertoires in cytomegalovirus infection (dated by TCRdb to the late 2010s). For these TCRs, the target antigens are not known. Reads for this sample came from an Illumina HiSeq 1500. Using fastp trimming at Q25 and MiXCR clonotype assembly, TCRdb reanalyzed the public sequencing data and kept in-frame beta chains. Each entry is one CDR3 protein sequence, shown with its most common DNA and genes. For this sample there are 680,000 or so distinct CDR3 sequences; around 35% appear just once. The ten top clones hold roughly 20% of the sample. Interpreted using the paper, the treatment or condition label stands for: in vitro stimulation with specific CMV peptide epitopes to enrich CMV-specific T cells. This sample comprised cultured PBMCs, obtained from culture after CMV antigen stimulation. The source of these receptors is a human donor in good health (CMV status not recorded). Some clones in this sample may be carry-over from other donors' samples.

The sample holds many counts of this clonotype. The V and J genes are TRBV7-2 and TRBJ1-5; 9 positions match TRBD1. This CDR3 has 16 residues. V was clipped by 5 bases and J by 2 bases; unmatched bases: 7. Germline loops: CDR1 SGHTA, CDR2 FQGNSA. CDR3 loop: CASSAGQGRGNQPQHF. The CDR3 bases are TGTGCCAGCAGCGCGGGACAGGGAAGGGGCAATCAGCCCCAGCATTTT.

The chain is built from TRBV10-3 and TRBJ2-1, with TRBD2 matching over 8 bases. The CDR3 spans 13 residues. Germline V gene sequence: CDR1 ENHRY, CDR2 SYGVKD. The J segment lost 5 bases and the V segment lost 10 bases, leaving 7 bases of the junction unmatched. The CDR3 protein is CATRTSSDNEQFF. CDR3 sequence (DNA): TGTGCCACTCGGACTAGCTCGGACAATGAGCAGTTCTTC.

The chain links TRBV12-3 or TRBV12-4 to TRBJ2-2; no reliable D call. This CDR3 is 14 amino acids long. Trimming took 6 bases from V and 0 from J, leaving 8 bases between them. CDR3 bases: TGTGCCAGCAGCCTACTACCGAACACCGGGGAGCTGTTTTTT. Amino acid sequence: CASSLLPNTGELFF.

This clonotype was observed a few times. The J gene is TRBJ1-1, the V gene TRBV12-3 or TRBV12-4; D may be TRBD1 (5 bases). The V and J ends lost 6 bases and 5 bases respectively, with 16 bases between them. This CDR3 is 14 amino acids long. The CDR3 coding sequence is TGTGCCAGCAGCAAACACAGGTTTGGAACTGAAGCTTTCTTT. It yields the protein CASSKHRFGTEAFF.

This clonotype came up a few times. The chain carries TRBV5-6 and TRBJ2-5, with D perhaps matching TRBD1 (8 bases). The germline CDR1 and CDR2 sequences are SGHDT and YYEEEE. V lost 4 bases to trimming and J lost 7 bases, with 20 bases between them. The CDR3 totals 15 residues. This CDR3 is CASSVGQGGGGTQYF. The DNA for the CDR3 is TGTGCCAGCAGCGTCGGACAGGGCGGGGGAGGGACCCAGTACTTC.

The rearrangement uses TRBV3-1 and TRBJ2-3; TRBD2 might be the D (5 bases). Trimming pared 3 bases from V and 10 bases from J, leaving 11 bases between. The CDR3 is 12 amino acids. The V gene's germline CDR1 is LGHDT and CDR2 YNNKEL (reference sequence). This CDR3 reads CASSHTRGAQYF. In DNA form, the CDR3 reads TGTGCCAGCAGCCATACCCGGGGTGCGCAGTATTTT.

This clonotype came up a few times. V gene TRBV7-6 combines with J gene TRBJ2-7; tentatively, D is TRBD2 (5 bases). Germline CDR1 SGHVS, CDR2 FNYEAQ. The CDR3 has 14 amino acids. V was shortened by 1 base and J by 6 bases, with 13 bases between the two germline ends. The CDR3 sequence: CASSLVSPGGEQYF. In DNA form, the CDR3 reads TGTGCCAGCAGCTTAGTTAGCCCCGGAGGCGAGCAGTACTTC.

This clonotype was found a few times. The chain is built from TRBV7-2 and TRBJ1-3; 7 bases line up with TRBD1. The length of the CDR3 is 16 residues. V was clipped by 3 bases and J by 0 bases; unmatched bases: 5. The germline V gene has CDR1 SGHTA and CDR2 FQGNSA. In DNA, the CDR3 is TGTGCCAGCAGCTTTTCGACAGGGACCTCTGGAAACACCATATATTTT. Protein product: CASSFSTGTSGNTIYF.

V usage is TRBV4-3 and J usage is TRBJ2-7; the match to TRBD2 covers 9 bases. V shed 1 base, J shed 4 bases, and the junction held 5 bases outside the gene matches. The CDR3 runs to 15 residues. Germline loops: CDR1 LGHNA, CDR2 YSLEER. For the CDR3, the DNA is TGCGCCAGCAGCCAAGTCCCGGCGGGAGGGTACGAGCAGTACTTC. It encodes CASSQVPAGGYEQYF.

This clonotype was detected only a few times. V and J are TRBV7-6 and TRBJ2-3; perhaps TRBD1 as D (5 bases). Germline CDR1 reads SGHVS; CDR2 reads FNYEAQ. V gave up 1 base and J gave up 13 bases, with 9 bases separating them. This CDR3 has 11 amino acids. CDR3 protein: CASSLVAGKYF. CDR3 nucleotide sequence: TGTGCCAGCAGCTTAGTGGCAGGGAAGTATTTT. The whole variable domain, remainder taken from reference TRBV7-6 and TRBJ2-3, is GAGVSQSPRYKVTKRGQDVALRCDPISGHVSLYWYRQALGQGPEFLTYFNYEAQQDKSGLPNDRFSAERPEGSISTLTIQRTEQRDSAMYRCASSLVAGKYFGPGTRLTVL.

This clonotype showed up just a few times. This chain links TRBV7-2 with TRBJ2-3; TRBD2 agrees at 7 bases. The CDR3 runs 20 residues. The V and J ends lost 5 bases and 0 bases, in that order; junction bases with no gene match: 20. Germline loops: CDR1 SGHTA, CDR2 FQGNSA. Here the CDR3 DNA reads TGTGCCAGCAGCCCTAGGGGAGGGGCGGGAGCCAGGCTTAGCACAGATACGCAGTATTTT. It translates to CASSPRGGAGARLSTDTQYF.

Many counts were recorded for this clonotype. This chain uses TRBV7-2 with TRBJ1-3; D is undetermined. The V end lost 1 base, the J end lost 8 bases, and 9 bases lay between the germline ends. CDR3 length: 13 amino acids. CDR1 is SGHTA and CDR2 is FQGNSA in the germline V gene. The CDR3 is CASSLVRRDTIYF. CDR3 in DNA: TGTGCCAGCAGCTTAGTCAGGAGAGACACCATATATTTT. Full variable domain (remainder filled in from reference TRBV7-2 and TRBJ1-3): GAGVSQSPSNKVTEKGKDVELRCDPISGHTALYWYRQSLGQGLEFLIYFQGNSAPDKSGLPSDRFSAERTGGSVSTLTIQRTQQEDSAVYLCASSLVRRDTIYFGEGSWLTVV.

This clonotype was seen a handful of times. This sequence joins TRBV7-9 and TRBJ1-1; D is uncertain. Germline CDR1 and CDR2: SEHNR and FQNEAQ (reference sequence). The CDR3 sequence is 15 residues long. Trimming shortened V by 0 bases and J by 2 bases, and 10 bases separated the two germline ends. In nucleotides, the CDR3 is TGTGCCAGCAGCTTAGCGTTTTCAGGAAACACTGAAGCTTTCTTT. It encodes CASSLAFSGNTEAFF.

V usage is TRBV4-1 and J usage is TRBJ2-1; D is possibly TRBD2 (6 bases). Trimming shortened V by 6 bases and J by 7 bases, and 31 bases separated the two germline ends. Germline assignment: CDR1 MGHRA and CDR2 YSYEKL. This CDR3 region has 19 residues. The CDR3 region is CASSHRSRRAGSLPNEQFF. CDR3 DNA sequence: TGCGCCAGCAGTCACCGGTCCCGGAGGGCCGGATCCCTACCGAATGAGCAGTTCTTC.

The chain combines TRBV7-2 with TRBJ2-7, with 8 positions matching TRBD1. The CDR3 is made up of 13 amino acids. CDR1 and CDR2 (germline): SGHTA, FQGNSA. J was trimmed by 6 bases and V by 3 bases; bases with no gene match: 4. As DNA, the CDR3 is TGTGCCAGCAGCTTTGACAGGGGTCGCGAGCAGTACTTC. Protein sequence: CASSFDRGREQYF.

This clonotype was observed a handful of times. The chain has TRBV7-2 and TRBJ1-2; a possible D gene is TRBD1 (6 bases). Germline V gene lookup returns CDR1 SGHTA and CDR2 FQGNSA. V gave up 7 bases and J gave up 5 bases, with 29 bases separating them. The CDR3 loop spans 18 amino acids. The chain's CDR3 is CASINIRGGTKGVYGYTF. CDR3 nucleotide sequence: TGTGCCAGCATCAATATTCGGGGGGGGACAAAAGGGGTTTATGGCTACACCTTC.

This clonotype came up a few times. The rearrangement uses TRBV20-1 and TRBJ1-2; D is unresolved. The germline V and J ends were trimmed by 1 base and 8 bases, with 8 bases remaining between them. The CDR3 consists of 11 residues. CDR1 and CDR2 from the germline V gene are DFQATT and SNEGSKA (reference sequence). The CDR3 sequence: CSARGDRGYTF. CDR3 nucleotides: TGCAGTGCTAGAGGAGATCGGGGCTACACCTTC.

This clonotype was seen ten or more times. The chain employs TRBV7-2 and TRBJ2-3; D call uncertain. CDR1 is SGHTA, CDR2 FQGNSA, per germline. The length of the CDR3 is 13 residues. Trimming removed 4 bases from V and 5 bases from J, with 10 bases in between. The CDR3 nucleotides are TGTGCCAGCAGCTCCCGGGCTGGAGATACGCAGTATTTT. This sequence encodes CASSSRAGDTQYF.

This clonotype was recorded many times. This chain connects TRBV12-3 or TRBV12-4 to TRBJ2-7; D remains unclear. The V end lost 3 bases, the J end lost 2 bases, and 11 bases lay between the germline ends. The CDR3 sequence is 14 residues long. In DNA, the CDR3 is TGTGCCAGCAGTTTCTCCAGCATTACCTACGAGCAGTACTTC. This translates into CASSFSSITYEQYF.

At least ten counts were recorded for this clonotype. The V gene is TRBV7-2, the J gene TRBJ2-4; tentative D call: TRBD1 (6 bases). The germline V and J ends were trimmed by 5 bases and 8 bases, with 22 bases remaining between them. CDR1 is SGHTA and CDR2 is FQGNSA in the germline V gene. CDR3 length: 16 amino acids. The CDR3 DNA sequence: TGTGCCAGCAGCACCAAACTGGGTAGGGGGTACGACATTCAGTACTTC. It specifies CASSTKLGRGYDIQYF.

This sequence joins TRBV7-2 and TRBJ2-2; D is possibly TRBD1 (5 bases). Trimming removed 8 bases at V and 9 bases at J, with 19 bases between. The CDR3 has 14 residues. Germline-derived CDR1 and CDR2 are SGHTA and FQGNSA. The DNA of the CDR3 is TGTGCCAGCCTCCCCAACGGTGGGGCTCGGGAGCTGTTTTTT. Translation gives CASLPNGGARELFF.